A single sample gave rise to the 27 T cell receptor beta chains below, sequenced in a study of T cells in Graves' hyperthyroidism and ophthalmopathy. TCR beta CDR3 regions were amplified from RNA transcripts. HTBI primers were employed in a first-round RT-PCR of the TCR CDR3. TCRdb re-analysed the multiplex PCR reads in MiXCR, keeping a single row per CDR3 protein. The table has around 350,000 distinct CDR3 sequences, about a sixth seen once. Sequences were obtained from blood. The source of these receptors is a woman aged 18-30 years with Graves' hyperthyroidism that later progressed to Graves' ophthalmopathy.

This clonotype was seen only a few times. The rearrangement uses TRBV12-3 or TRBV12-4 and TRBJ1-3; maybe TRBD1 (5 bases). Trimming stripped 5 bases from V and 0 bases from J, with 14 bases between. This CDR3 is 16 amino acids long. The DNA for the CDR3 is TGTGCCAGCAGTAGCCCGGGACTGACCTCTGGAAACACCATATATTTT. Translated: CASSSPGLTSGNTIYF.

This clonotype was seen ten or more times. The chain joins TRBV2 to TRBJ2-2; 11 bases match TRBD2. The V and J ends lost 8 bases and 4 bases, in that order; junction bases with no gene match: 15. This CDR3 is 18 amino acids long. Germline V CDR1 and CDR2: SNHLY, FYNNEI. CDR3 nucleotide sequence: TGTGCCAGCGAAGGACTAGCGGGTTTGATTTTGGGCACCGGGGAGCTGTTTTTT. Residues: CASEGLAGLILGTGELFF.

The rearrangement links TRBV28 to TRBJ2-1; 9 nucleotides match TRBD2. V lost 5 bases and J lost 7; bases outside the gene matches: 15. CDR3 length: 17 residues. CDR1 is MDHEN, CDR2 SYDVKM, per germline. Here the CDR3 reads CASSLAGVGAGGNEQFF. CDR3 DNA sequence: TGTGCCAGCAGTCTAGCAGGCGTGGGGGCGGGAGGGAATGAGCAGTTCTTC.

This clonotype was counted ten times or more. J is TRBJ2-3 and V is TRBV7-9, with unresolved D. Germline CDR1 is SEHNR and CDR2 is FQNEAQ (reference sequence). Trimming stripped 5 bases from V and 5 bases from J, with 5 bases between. This CDR3 is built from 11 residues. The CDR3 spells CASSILDTQYF. The CDR3 DNA reads as TGTGCCAGCAGCATACTAGATACGCAGTATTTT.

This clonotype appeared many times. This chain joins TRBV5-1 and TRBJ2-7, with D maybe TRBD1 (7 bases). The CDR3 sequence is 16 residues long. Germline CDR1 and CDR2: SGHRS and YFSETQ. Trimming stripped 3 bases from V and 2 bases from J, with 18 bases between. CDR3 DNA: TGCGCCAGCAGCTCGGGGGAATGGGACAGAGCCTACGAGCAGTACTTC. Protein: CASSSGEWDRAYEQYF.

Ten or more counts support this clonotype. CDR3 bases: TGCAGTGCTCCCCTGATCCAGGACACCGAGAACTACAATGAGCAGTTCTTC. It is translated as CSAPLIQDTENYNEQFF. The chain employs TRBV20-1 and TRBJ2-1, with D perhaps TRBD1 (5 bases). V lost 5 bases, J lost 3 bases, and 23 bases lay in between. The germline gives CDR1 DFQATT, CDR2 SNEGSKA (reference sequence). The CDR3 spans 17 residues.

This clonotype was seen ten or more times. J is TRBJ2-7 and V is TRBV6-2 or TRBV6-3; D might be TRBD2 (5 bases). The CDR3 contains 13 residues. The V gene lost 2 bases and the J gene lost 3 bases, with 8 bases spanning the gap. Germline lookup yields CDR1 MNHEY and CDR2 SVGEGT. The CDR3 loop is CASSYHRDYEQYF. The CDR3 bases are TGTGCCAGCAGTTACCACCGGGACTACGAGCAGTACTTC.

This rearrangement joins TRBV6-2 or TRBV6-3 to TRBJ1-2; no firm D call. The CDR3 sequence is 14 residues long. Trimming cost V 6 bases and J 5 bases, with 16 bases left between them. The germline V gene encodes CDR1 MNHEY and CDR2 SVGEGT. CDR3 DNA: TGTGCCAGCAGGCCTCGCATGGGTCGATATGGCTACACCTTC. Encoded protein: CASRPRMGRYGYTF.

V usage is TRBV18 and J usage is TRBJ2-1; 8 positions agree with TRBD2. V lost 5 bases, J lost 9 bases, and 9 bases stayed unmatched. CDR1 is KGHSH, CDR2 LQKENI, per germline. CDR3 size: 14 residues. The CDR3 sequence is CASSMTGGPFEQFF. In DNA form, the CDR3 reads TGTGCCAGCTCAATGACGGGAGGGCCCTTTGAGCAGTTCTTC.

There are many counts of this clonotype. V is TRBV7-2 and J is TRBJ1-5; D gene ambiguous. There are 16 residues in the CDR3. Between the trimmed V and J ends, which lost 0 bases and 4 bases, there was a span of 13 bases. The germline gives CDR1 SGHTA, CDR2 FQGNSA. The CDR3 sequence is CASSLAGRGNNQPQHF. The CDR3 DNA reads TGTGCCAGCAGCTTAGCAGGTCGGGGAAATAATCAGCCCCAGCATTTT.

The V gene is TRBV7-2, the J gene TRBJ2-4; 8 bases align to TRBD1. The CDR3 runs 15 residues. CDR1 and CDR2 (germline): SGHTA, FQGNSA. V shed 3 bases, J shed 5 bases, and the junction held 6 bases outside the gene matches. The CDR3 sequence: CASSFQTGVQNIQYF. The CDR3 nucleotides read TGTGCCAGCAGCTTCCAGACAGGGGTACAAAACATTCAGTACTTC. Complete variable domain (other parts from reference TRBV7-2 and TRBJ2-4): GAGVSQSPSNKVTEKGKDVELRCDPISGHTALYWYRQSLGQGLEFLIYFQGNSAPDKSGLPSDRFSAERTGGSVSTLTIQRTQQEDSAVYLCASSFQTGVQNIQYFGAGTRLSVL.

This clonotype showed up just a few times. CDR3 sequence: CSAELEEASGSYEQYF. The CDR3 nucleotides read TGCAGCGCCGAATTGGAGGAGGCTAGCGGGAGCTACGAGCAGTACTTC. The chain joins TRBV29-1 to TRBJ2-7, with 10 bases that match TRBD2. J lost 3 bases, V lost 7 bases, and 15 bases had no gene match. The germline V gene encodes CDR1 SQVTM and CDR2 ANQGSEA. The CDR3 consists of 16 residues.

The rearrangement uses TRBV15 and TRBJ2-1; maybe TRBD1 (6 bases). The CDR3 is 14 amino acids. Trimming shortened V by 3 bases and J by 8 bases, and 14 bases separated the two germline ends. The germline V gene has CDR1 LNHNV and CDR2 YYDKDF (reference sequence). CDR3 in DNA: TGTGCCACCAGCAGGGCACAGGGCGGCGATGAGCAGTTCTTC. The encoded protein is CATSRAQGGDEQFF.

This clonotype was seen repeatedly, ten times or more. CDR3 DNA sequence: TGTGCCAGCAGCTTAAGGTTTACATCGTACAATGAGCAGTTCTTC. It encodes CASSLRFTSYNEQFF. The gene calls are TRBV11-1 and TRBJ2-1, with D uncertain. Per germline, CDR1 SGHAT and CDR2 FQDESV (reference sequence). The CDR3 runs to 15 residues. Trimming took off 2 bases at V and 4 bases at J, with 12 bases between the two ends.

This clonotype turned up a few times. The gene calls are TRBV19 and TRBJ2-7, with 11 positions matching TRBD2. The germline V gene encodes CDR1 LNHDA and CDR2 SQIVND (reference sequence). The CDR3 sequence is 16 residues long. V lost 1 base and J lost 5; bases outside the gene matches: 7. This chain's CDR3 is CASSIATSGRAHEQYF. The CDR3 DNA reads as TGTGCCAGTAGTATAGCAACTAGCGGGAGAGCCCACGAGCAGTACTTC.

This clonotype was observed a few times. The chain employs TRBV30 and TRBJ2-2, with 13 bases lining up with TRBD2. CDR3 length: 15 residues. Per the germline V gene, CDR1 is GTSNPN and CDR2 is SVGIG (reference sequence). V trimming: 3 bases; J trimming: 5 bases; junction bases outside the gene matches: 3. The CDR3 region is CAWRLAGGLTGELFF. DNA of the CDR3: TGTGCCTGGAGACTAGCGGGAGGGTTGACCGGGGAGCTGTTTTTT.

This clonotype was found many times. The chain joins TRBV12-3 or TRBV12-4 to TRBJ1-5, with D unresolved. The CDR3 totals 14 residues. The V and J ends lost 6 bases and 2 bases respectively, with 11 bases between them. CDR3 loop: CASSPVGGNQPQHF. CDR3 nucleotide sequence: TGTGCCAGCAGCCCCGTCGGTGGCAATCAGCCCCAGCATTTT.

This clonotype was picked up many times. This chain links TRBV28 with TRBJ1-4; TRBD1 agrees at 8 bases. The CDR3 runs 17 residues. The germline V gene has CDR1 MDHEN and CDR2 SYDVKM. J gave up 7 bases and V 2 bases, and 12 bases lay outside the gene matches. CDR3 protein: CASSLQILQGEREKLFF. The CDR3 coding sequence is TGTGCCAGCAGTTTACAAATATTACAGGGGGAGCGTGAAAAACTGTTTTTT.

This clonotype has ten or more counts. V and J are TRBV7-2 and TRBJ2-5; 10 nucleotides match TRBD1. The trim removed 5 bases at V and 0 bases at J, leaving 3 bases unmatched. This CDR3 region has 15 residues. Germline values: CDR1 SGHTA, CDR2 FQGNSA. CDR3 sequence (DNA): TGTGCCAGCAGCCGACAGGGGGCTTACCAAGAGACCCAGTACTTC. This translates into CASSRQGAYQETQYF.

The V and J genes are TRBV6-2 or TRBV6-3 and TRBJ1-3; D is perhaps TRBD1 (6 bases). Germline loops: CDR1 MNHEY, CDR2 SVGEGT. Trimming removed 5 bases at V and 0 bases at J, with 11 bases between. The CDR3 runs 15 residues. CDR3 in amino acids: CASSHRALSGNTIYF. The CDR3 nucleotides are TGTGCCAGCAGTCACAGGGCCCTCTCTGGAAACACCATATATTTT.

This clonotype was observed a handful of times. The chain couples TRBV19 to TRBJ1-1, with D maybe TRBD1 (6 bases). Germline values: CDR1 LNHDA, CDR2 SQIVND (reference sequence). Trimming took 6 bases from V and 1 from J, leaving 12 bases between them. This CDR3 is built from 14 residues. In DNA form, the CDR3 reads TGTGCCAGTAGCAGGGGACGGGAGAACACTGAAGCTTTCTTT. It is translated as CASSRGRENTEAFF.

This clonotype came up many times. J is TRBJ2-5 and V is TRBV27, with no clear D. Trimming pared 2 bases from V and 1 base from J, leaving 8 bases between. The CDR3 has 14 residues. Germline V gene lookup returns CDR1 MNHEY and CDR2 SMNVEV (reference sequence). The CDR3 nucleotides are TGTGCCAGCAGTTTAGCCTGGGGCCAAGAGACCCAGTACTTC. It yields the protein CASSLAWGQETQYF.

Only a few counts were recorded for this clonotype. This sequence may be a read error, since a much larger clone differs from it by one base. The chain is built from TRBV6-5 and TRBJ1-1; D gene uncertain. CDR3 length: 14 amino acids. CDR1 is MNHEY and CDR2 is SVGAGI in the germline V gene. CDR3 bases: TGTGCCAGCAGCTACTCGGTGGGGTCCACTGAAGCTTTCTTT. It yields the protein CASSYSVGSTEAFF.

This chain joins TRBV6-2 or TRBV6-3 and TRBJ2-5; TRBD2 is a possible D gene (6 bases). V lost 9 bases to trimming and J lost 5 bases, with 16 bases between them. The CDR3 extends over 13 amino acids. The germline CDR1 and CDR2 sequences are MNHEY and SVGEGT. CDR3 DNA: TGTGCCAGTCCTACTAGCAGTTCGGAGACCCAGTACTTC. Protein product: CASPTSSSETQYF.

Ten or more counts support this clonotype. The chain combines TRBV2 with TRBJ1-1, with D hard to call. Per germline, CDR1 SNHLY and CDR2 FYNNEI. The CDR3 length is 12 residues. V shed 4 bases and J shed 4 bases, with 7 bases lying between them. CDR3 DNA sequence: TGTGCCAGCAGTGTATATTCCACTGAAGCTTTCTTT. Protein sequence: CASSVYSTEAFF.

In the case of this clonotype: A read error may produce the germline difference seen at one junction end. The genes are TRBV6-1 and TRBJ1-4; 7 nucleotides line up with TRBD1. CDR1 is MNHNS and CDR2 is SASEGT in the germline V gene. The CDR3 spans 15 residues. CDR3 bases: TGTGCCAGCAGCCAAGAGGGGGCAACTAATGAAGAACTGTTTTTT. It is translated as CASSQEGATNEELFF.

The CDR3 spells CASLSMNTEAFF. CDR3 nucleotide sequence: TGTGCCAGCCTATCCATGAACACTGAAGCTTTCTTT. The genes are TRBV28 and TRBJ1-1; no definite D call. The V gene's germline CDR1 is MDHEN and CDR2 SYDVKM. This CDR3 spans 12 amino acids. V gave up 8 bases and J gave up 0 bases, with 7 bases separating them.